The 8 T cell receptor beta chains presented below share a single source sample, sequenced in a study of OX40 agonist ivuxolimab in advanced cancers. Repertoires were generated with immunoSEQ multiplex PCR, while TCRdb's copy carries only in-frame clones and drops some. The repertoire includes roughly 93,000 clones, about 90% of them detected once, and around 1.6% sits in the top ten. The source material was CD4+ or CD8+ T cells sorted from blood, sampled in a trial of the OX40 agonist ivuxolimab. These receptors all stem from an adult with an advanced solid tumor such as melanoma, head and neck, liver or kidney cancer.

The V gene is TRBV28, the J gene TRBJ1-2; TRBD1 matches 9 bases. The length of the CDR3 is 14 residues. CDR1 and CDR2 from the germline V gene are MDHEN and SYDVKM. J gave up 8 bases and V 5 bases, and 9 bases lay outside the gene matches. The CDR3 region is CASSLDRGAWGYTF. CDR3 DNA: TGTGCCAGCAGTCTTGACAGGGGGGCCTGGGGCTACACCTTC.

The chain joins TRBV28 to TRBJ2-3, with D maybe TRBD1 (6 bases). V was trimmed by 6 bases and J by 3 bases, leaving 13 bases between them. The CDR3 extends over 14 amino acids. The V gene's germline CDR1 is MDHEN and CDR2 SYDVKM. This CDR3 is CASRDRYYTDTQYF. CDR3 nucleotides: TGTGCCAGCAGGGACAGATACTATACAGATACGCAGTATTTT.

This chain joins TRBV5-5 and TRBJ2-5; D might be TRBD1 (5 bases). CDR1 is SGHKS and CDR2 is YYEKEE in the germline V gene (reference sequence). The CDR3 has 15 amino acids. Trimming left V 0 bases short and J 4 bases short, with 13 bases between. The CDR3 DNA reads TGTGCCAGCAGCTTGGCACCCACAGGCCGAGAGACCCAGTACTTC. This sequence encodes CASSLAPTGRETQYF.

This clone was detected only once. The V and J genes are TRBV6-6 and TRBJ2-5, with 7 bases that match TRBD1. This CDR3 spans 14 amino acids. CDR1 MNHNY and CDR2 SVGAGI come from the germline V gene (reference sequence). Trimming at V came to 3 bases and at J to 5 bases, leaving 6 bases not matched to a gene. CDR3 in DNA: TGTGCCAGCAGTTATACAGGGGTAGGGGAGACCCAGTACTTC. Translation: CASSYTGVGETQYF.

Written as DNA, the CDR3 is TGCGCCAGCAGAATCGGACAGGGGATGGGCACCGGGGAGCTGTTTTTT. Its translation: CASRIGQGMGTGELFF. The chain uses TRBV10-2 and TRBJ2-2; 9 bases match TRBD1. The CDR3 length is 16 residues. With 6 bases clipped from V and 4 bases from J, the junction kept 9 bases outside the gene matches. Germline V gene sequence: CDR1 WSHSY, CDR2 SAAADI.

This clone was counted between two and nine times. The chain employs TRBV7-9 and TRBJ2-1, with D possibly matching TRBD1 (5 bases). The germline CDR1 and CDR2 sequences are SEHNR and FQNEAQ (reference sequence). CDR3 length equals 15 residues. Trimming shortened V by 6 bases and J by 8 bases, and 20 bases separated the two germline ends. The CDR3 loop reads CASRREGQGRYEQFF. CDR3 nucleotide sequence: TGTGCCAGCAGGCGAGAAGGCCAGGGAAGATATGAGCAGTTCTTC.

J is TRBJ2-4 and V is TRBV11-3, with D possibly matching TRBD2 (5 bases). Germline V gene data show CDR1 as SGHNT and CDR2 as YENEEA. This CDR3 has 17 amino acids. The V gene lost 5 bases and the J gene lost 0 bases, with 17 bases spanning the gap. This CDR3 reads CASSPPLRDLAKNIQYF. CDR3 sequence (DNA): TGTGCCAGCAGCCCCCCTTTGAGGGATCTAGCCAAAAACATTCAGTACTTC.

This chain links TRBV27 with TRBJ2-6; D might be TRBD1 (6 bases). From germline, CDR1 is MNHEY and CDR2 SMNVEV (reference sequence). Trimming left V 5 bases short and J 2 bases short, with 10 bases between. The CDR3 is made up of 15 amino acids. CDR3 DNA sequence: TGTGCCAGCAGTCGAGGGGGACCTGGGGCCAACGTCCTGACTTTC. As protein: CASSRGGPGANVLTF.